One T cell receptor (beta chain) is described in this entry. TCR beta CDR3 region amplification was performed from RNA transcripts. A first-round RT-PCR of the TCR CDR3 used the HTBI primer set. TCRdb reanalysed the multiplex PCR reads using MiXCR and keeps one entry per CDR3 protein. The sample includes around 110,000 distinct CDR3 sequences, roughly 15% seen only once; the top ten take about 45%. The sample belongs to a study of T cells in Graves' hyperthyroidism and ophthalmopathy. Study at large: Initial diagnosis, before any treatment, was when peripheral blood was collected.

Hyperthyroidism, newly diagnosed and lasting under 2 months, affected patients aged 18 to 65. On the basis of clinical symptoms, serum thyroxine and TRAb, thyroid ultrasound and orbital computed tomography, diagnoses were made. Germline V gives CDR1 SGHRS, CDR2 YFSETQ. V shed 1 base and J shed 10 bases, with 12 bases lying between them. The CDR3 is 13 amino acids. The receptor was derived from a woman aged 45-60 years with Graves' hyperthyroidism. The sequenced material came from blood. The rearrangement joins TRBV5-1 to TRBJ2-1; D unresolved. CDR3 sequence reads: CASSLKAVGEQFF. DNA of the CDR3: TGCGCCAGCAGCTTGAAGGCAGTTGGAGAGCAGTTCTTC.